The TCR beta chain described here comes from a study of blood T cell repertoires in COVID-19. Study context: Whether acute or convalescent, the COVID-19 samples came from the United States, Italy and Spain. Sources were T cells, B-cell-depleted T cells, or PBMCs; the material itself was cDNA or gDNA.

Original analysis: Reference gene primer amplification gave estimated nucleated cell counts. The method was immunoSEQ multiplex PCR; TCRdb's version includes in-frame clones alone and lacks a portion of them. Clone size and the V and J calls come from that table; the DNA yielded D and trimming. This table holds about 210,000 clones, about 92% found once. Trimming shortened V by 8 bases and J by 0 bases, and 13 bases separated the two germline ends. The length of the CDR3 is 15 residues. Germline lookup yields CDR1 WSHSY and CDR2 SAAADI. The TCR comes from a man in his thirties or forties with acute or convalescent COVID-19. The V gene is TRBV10-2, the J gene TRBJ2-2; possible D gene TRBD1, 6 bases. Sequencing input: peripheral blood. The CDR3 loop is CASVSGTTNTGELFF. CDR3 in DNA: TGCGCCAGCGTTTCCGGGACAACGAACACCGGGGAGCTGTTTTTT.